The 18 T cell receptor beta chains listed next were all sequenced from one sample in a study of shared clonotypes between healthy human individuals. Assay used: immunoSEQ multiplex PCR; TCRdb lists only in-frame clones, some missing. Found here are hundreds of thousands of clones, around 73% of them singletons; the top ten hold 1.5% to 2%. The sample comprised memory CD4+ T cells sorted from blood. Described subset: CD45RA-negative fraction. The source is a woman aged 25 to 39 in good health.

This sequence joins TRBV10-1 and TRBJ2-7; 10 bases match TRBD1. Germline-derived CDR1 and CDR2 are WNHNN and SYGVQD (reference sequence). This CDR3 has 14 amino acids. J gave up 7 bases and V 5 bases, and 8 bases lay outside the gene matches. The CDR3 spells CASSSGTGAAEQYF. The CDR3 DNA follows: TGCGCCAGCAGTTCCGGGACAGGGGCGGCAGAGCAGTACTTC.

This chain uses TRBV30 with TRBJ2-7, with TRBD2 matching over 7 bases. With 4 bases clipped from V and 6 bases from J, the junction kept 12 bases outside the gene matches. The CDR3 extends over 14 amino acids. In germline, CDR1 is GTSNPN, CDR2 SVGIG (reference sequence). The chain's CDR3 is CAWNRGRASPEQYF. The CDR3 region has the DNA TGTGCCTGGAATCGAGGGAGGGCCTCCCCCGAGCAGTACTTC.

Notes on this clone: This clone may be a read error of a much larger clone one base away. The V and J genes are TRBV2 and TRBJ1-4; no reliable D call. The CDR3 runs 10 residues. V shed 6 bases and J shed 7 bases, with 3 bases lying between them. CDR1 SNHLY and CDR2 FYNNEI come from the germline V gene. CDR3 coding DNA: TGTGCCAGCAGAGTTGAAAAACTGTTTTTT. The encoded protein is CASRVEKLFF.

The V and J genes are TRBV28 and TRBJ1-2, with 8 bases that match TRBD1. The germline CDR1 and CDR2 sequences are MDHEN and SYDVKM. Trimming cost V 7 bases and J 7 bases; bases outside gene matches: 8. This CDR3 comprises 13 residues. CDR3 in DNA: TGTGCCAGCAATGTTCAGGGGGCGCGTGGCTACACCTTC. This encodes CASNVQGARGYTF.

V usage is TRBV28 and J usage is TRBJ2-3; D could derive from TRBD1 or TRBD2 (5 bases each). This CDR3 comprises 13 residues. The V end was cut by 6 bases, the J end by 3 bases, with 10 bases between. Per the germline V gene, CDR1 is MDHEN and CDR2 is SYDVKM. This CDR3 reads CASSPGTTDTQYF. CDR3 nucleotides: TGTGCCAGCAGCCCCGGGACGACAGATACGCAGTATTTT.

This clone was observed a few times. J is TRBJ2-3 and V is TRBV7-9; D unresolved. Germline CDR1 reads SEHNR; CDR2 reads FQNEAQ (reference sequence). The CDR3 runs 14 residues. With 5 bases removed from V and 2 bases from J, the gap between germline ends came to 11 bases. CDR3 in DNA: TGTGCCAGCAGCCTCCCATTATTCACAGATACGCAGTATTTT. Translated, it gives CASSLPLFTDTQYF.

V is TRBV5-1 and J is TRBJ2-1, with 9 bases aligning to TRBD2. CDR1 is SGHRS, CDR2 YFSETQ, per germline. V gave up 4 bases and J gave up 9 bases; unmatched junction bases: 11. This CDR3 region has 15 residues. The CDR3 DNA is TGCGCCAGCAGCCGAGAAATAGCGGGAGTGGGTGAGCAGTTCTTC. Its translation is CASSREIAGVGEQFF. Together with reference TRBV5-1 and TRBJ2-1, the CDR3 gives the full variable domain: KAGVTQTPRYLIKTRGQQVTLSCSPISGHRSVSWYQQTPGQGLQFLFEYFSETQRNKGNFPGRFSGRQFSNSRSEMNVSTLELGDSALYLCASSREIAGVGEQFFGPGTRLTVL.

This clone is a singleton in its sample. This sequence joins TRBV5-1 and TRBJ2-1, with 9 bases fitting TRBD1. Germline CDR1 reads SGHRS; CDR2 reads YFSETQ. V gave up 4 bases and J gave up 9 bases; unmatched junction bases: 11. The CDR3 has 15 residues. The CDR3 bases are TGCGCCAGCAGCCCGGGACAGGGTATGAGGGGTGAGCAGTTCTTC. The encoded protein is CASSPGQGMRGEQFF.

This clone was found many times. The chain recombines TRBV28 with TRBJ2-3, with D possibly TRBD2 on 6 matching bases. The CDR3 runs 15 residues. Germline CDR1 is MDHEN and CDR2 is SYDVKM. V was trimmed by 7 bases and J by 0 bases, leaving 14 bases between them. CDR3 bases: TGTGCCAGCACCGGTAGCGGACTTAGCACAGATACGCAGTATTTT. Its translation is CASTGSGLSTDTQYF.

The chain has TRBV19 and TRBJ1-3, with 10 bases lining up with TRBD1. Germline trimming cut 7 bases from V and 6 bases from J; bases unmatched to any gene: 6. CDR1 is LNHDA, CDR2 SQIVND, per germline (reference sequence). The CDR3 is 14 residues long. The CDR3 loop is CASTPGQGQNTIYF. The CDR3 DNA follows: TGTGCCAGTACCCCGGGACAGGGGCAAAACACCATATATTTT.

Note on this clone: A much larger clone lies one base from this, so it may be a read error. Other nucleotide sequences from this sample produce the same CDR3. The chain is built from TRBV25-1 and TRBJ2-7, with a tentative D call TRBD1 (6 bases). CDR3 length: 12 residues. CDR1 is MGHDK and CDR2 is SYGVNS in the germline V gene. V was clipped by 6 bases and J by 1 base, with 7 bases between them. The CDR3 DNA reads TGTGCCAGCAGCAGGGGATCCTACGAGCAGTACTTC. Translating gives CASSRGSYEQYF.

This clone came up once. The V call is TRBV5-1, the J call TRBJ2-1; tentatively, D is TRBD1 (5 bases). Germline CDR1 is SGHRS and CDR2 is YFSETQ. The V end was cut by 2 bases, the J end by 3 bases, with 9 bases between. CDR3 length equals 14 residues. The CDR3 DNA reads TGCGCCAGCAGCTTTGACAGTATCTACAATGAGCAGTTCTTC. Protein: CASSFDSIYNEQFF.

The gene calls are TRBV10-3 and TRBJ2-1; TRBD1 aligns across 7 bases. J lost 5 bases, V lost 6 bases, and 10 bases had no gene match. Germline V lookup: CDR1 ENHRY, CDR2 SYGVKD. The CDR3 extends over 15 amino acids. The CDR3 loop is CAISSSGTVNNEQFF. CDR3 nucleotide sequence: TGTGCCATCAGCTCCTCCGGGACAGTGAACAATGAGCAGTTCTTC.

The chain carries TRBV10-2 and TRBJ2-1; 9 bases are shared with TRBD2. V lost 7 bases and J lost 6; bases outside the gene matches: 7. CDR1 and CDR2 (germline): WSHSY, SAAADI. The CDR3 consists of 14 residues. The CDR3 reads CASKVASGINEQFF. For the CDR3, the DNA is TGCGCCAGCAAGGTCGCTAGCGGGATCAATGAGCAGTTCTTC.

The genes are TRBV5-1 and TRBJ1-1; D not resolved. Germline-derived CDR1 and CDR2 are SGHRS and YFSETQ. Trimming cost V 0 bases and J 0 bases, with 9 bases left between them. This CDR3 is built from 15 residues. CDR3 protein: CASSLDPQMNTEAFF. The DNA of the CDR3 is TGCGCCAGCAGCTTGGATCCCCAAATGAACACTGAAGCTTTCTTT.

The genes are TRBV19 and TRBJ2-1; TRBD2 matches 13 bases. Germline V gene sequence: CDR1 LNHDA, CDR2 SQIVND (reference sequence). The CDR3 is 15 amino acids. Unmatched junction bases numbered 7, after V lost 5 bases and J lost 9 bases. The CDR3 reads CASSVGLAGVGEQFF. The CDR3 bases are TGTGCCAGTAGTGTCGGACTAGCGGGAGTAGGTGAGCAGTTCTTC.

CDR3 protein: CASSFGGGKPEAFF. CDR3 DNA sequence: TGTGCCAGCAGCTTTGGAGGGGGCAAGCCTGAAGCTTTCTTT. The genes are TRBV7-2 and TRBJ1-1; TRBD1 matches 7 bases. V lost 3 bases, J lost 6 bases, and 7 bases stayed unmatched. CDR1 is SGHTA, CDR2 FQGNSA, per germline. CDR3 length: 14 amino acids.

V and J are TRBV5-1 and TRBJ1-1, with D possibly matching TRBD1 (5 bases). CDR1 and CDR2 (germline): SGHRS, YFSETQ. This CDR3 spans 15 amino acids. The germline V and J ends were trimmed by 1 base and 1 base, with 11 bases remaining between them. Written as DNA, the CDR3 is TGCGCCAGCAGCTTGAATGCAGGGCCGAACACTGAAGCTTTCTTT. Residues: CASSLNAGPNTEAFF.